This TCR beta chain was sequenced during a study of control samples from healthy donors and cancer patients. Per germline, CDR1 SGHTA and CDR2 FQGTGA. Trimming took off 5 bases at V and 2 bases at J, with 10 bases between the two ends. The length of the CDR3 is 15 residues. TCRdb's copy holds only in-frame clones and misses some; the assay was immunoSEQ multiplex PCR. The sample yields about 270,000 clones, over 70% seen once. The clonotype comes from a woman aged 55-69 years with lung cancer. Sequencing was done on a sample of PBMCs. The V and J genes are TRBV7-3 and TRBJ2-6; D is unclear. The CDR3 coding sequence is TGTGCCAGCAGCGCCGGTGGTGCTGGGGCCAACGTCCTGACTTTC. As protein: CASSAGGAGANVLTF.